This TCR beta chain stems from a study of cytomegalovirus exposure and HLA in healthy donors. It was with 60 Vbeta and 13 Jbeta primers that the PCR ran. Sequenced by immunoSEQ multiplex PCR; TCRdb stores in-frame clones only, minus some. The sample is made up of roughly 72,000 clones, and the top ten hold less than 5% of it. On this clone: Its antigen is not identified.

Study conclusions and caveats: Several top significant clusters appeared, in a later analysis, to be linked to common viral pathogens. Despite most TCR sequences being rare, some public TCRs occurred in many donors.

The CDR3 runs to 12 residues. Unmatched junction bases numbered 3, after V lost 2 bases and J lost 9 bases. Germline lookup yields CDR1 MNHNY and CDR2 SVGAGI (reference sequence). The material sequenced was PBMCs. This clonotype was sampled from a man between 18 and 29 years old in good health and CMV-seropositive. The rearrangement uses TRBV6-6 and TRBJ1-2; 7 bases are a match to TRBD1. CDR3 residues: CASSYPGGSYTF. In DNA, the CDR3 is TGTGCCAGCAGTTACCCAGGGGGGAGCTACACCTTC.